Reported below is one T cell receptor (beta chain). CDR1 MNHNY and CDR2 SVGAGI come from the germline V gene (reference sequence). The CDR3 covers 16 residues. With V trimmed by 2 bases and J by 4 bases, 8 bases remained unmatched. The data are from a study of cytomegalovirus exposure and HLA in healthy donors. 13 Jbeta primers and 60 Vbeta primers were used for the PCR. Produced via immunoSEQ multiplex PCR; TCRdb's table is partial and in-frame only. The sample includes some 190,000 clones, 70% to 75% of them seen just once. V and J are TRBV6-6 and TRBJ2-5; 9 positions agree with TRBD2. The sequenced sample consisted of PBMCs. The TCR originated in a woman aged 25 to 39 in good health and CMV-seropositive. The CDR3 loop is CASSYGLAGGAETQYF. CDR3 in DNA: TGTGCCAGCAGTTACGGTCTCGCGGGAGGGGCAGAGACCCAGTACTTC.